Following are 21 T cell receptor beta chains from one sample sequenced in a study of blood T cell repertoires in COVID-19. Profiled with immunoSEQ multiplex PCR; TCRdb holds only in-frame clones, not every one. The table shows about 120,000 clones, with roughly 80% occurring only once. Sequencing was carried out using peripheral blood. The receptors were sampled from a man between 70 and 80 years old with acute or convalescent COVID-19.

This clone was counted a few times. This chain links TRBV28 with TRBJ2-1, with 8 bases identical to TRBD2. CDR1 MDHEN and CDR2 SYDVKM come from the germline V gene. J lost 0 bases, V lost 11 bases, and 15 bases had no gene match. CDR3 length equals 17 residues. The CDR3, as DNA: TGTGCCTGCCTGGGACTAGGGTCTTTGAGCTCCTACAATGAGCAGTTCTTC. The encoded protein is CACLGLGSLSSYNEQFF.

A few counts support this clone. J is TRBJ2-7 and V is TRBV4-1; TRBD2 aligns across 11 bases. The CDR3 runs to 15 residues. Looked up from germline, CDR1 is MGHRA and CDR2 is YSYEKL. V shed 4 bases, J shed 3 bases, and the junction held 5 bases outside the gene matches. As DNA, the CDR3 is TGCGCCAGCAGCCCCACTAGCGGGGGTTACTACGAGCAGTACTTC. Its protein is CASSPTSGGYYEQYF.

The CDR3 spells CASSERQSGEAFF. CDR3 bases: TGTGCCAGCAGTGAACGTCAGTCCGGGGAAGCTTTCTTT. The chain combines TRBV7-2 with TRBJ1-1; no definite D call. Germline CDR1 SGHTA, CDR2 FQGNSA. CDR3 length: 13 amino acids. V was trimmed by 6 bases and J by 8 bases, leaving 16 bases between them.

The chain uses TRBV9 and TRBJ1-6, with a possible D match to TRBD1 (5 bases). Trimming took 3 bases from V and 5 from J, leaving 18 bases between them. There are 17 residues in the CDR3. CDR1 is SGDLS, CDR2 YYNGEE, per germline. The CDR3 coding sequence is TGTGCCAGCAGCGCAACGACAGTTCTTTCCAATAATTCACCCCTCCACTTT. Its translation: CASSATTVLSNNSPLHF.

This clone was detected only a few times. The rearrangement joins TRBV28 to TRBJ1-3, with 11 bases that match TRBD1. The CDR3 contains 17 residues. Trimming took 5 bases from V and 3 from J; bases not matched to a gene: 9. In germline, CDR1 is MDHEN, CDR2 SYDVKM. The CDR3 DNA sequence: TGTGCCAGCAGTCCCCAGGACAGGGGGCTCTTTGGAAACACCATATATTTT. Residues: CASSPQDRGLFGNTIYF.

This clone was seen once. V usage is TRBV30 and J usage is TRBJ1-1; TRBD1 might be the D (5 bases). The V gene lost 0 bases and the J gene lost 10 bases, with 18 bases spanning the gap. This CDR3 has 14 residues. Germline V lookup: CDR1 GTSNPN, CDR2 SVGIG (reference sequence). The CDR3 sequence: CAWSVGFQTDPAFF. The CDR3 DNA reads as TGTGCCTGGAGTGTAGGGTTCCAGACAGATCCAGCTTTCTTT.

The rearrangement joins TRBV6-1 to TRBJ2-3; the D gene is possibly TRBD1 (5 bases). Trimming stripped 3 bases from V and 2 bases from J, with 12 bases between. The germline gives CDR1 MNHNS, CDR2 SASEGT. The CDR3 loop spans 15 amino acids. This chain's CDR3 is CASSDPGSVTDTQYF. The DNA of the CDR3 is TGTGCCAGCAGTGACCCAGGGTCGGTCACAGATACGCAGTATTTT.

The chain has TRBV5-1 and TRBJ1-1, with D possibly matching TRBD1 (5 bases). Trimming removed 7 bases at V and 3 bases at J, with 13 bases between. Germline loops: CDR1 SGHRS, CDR2 YFSETQ. There are 13 residues in the CDR3. CDR3 bases: TGCGCCAGCCGAACATGGGGGGACACTGAAGCTTTCTTT. It translates to CASRTWGDTEAFF.

This clone came up a few times. The rearrangement links TRBV5-6 to TRBJ1-5; possibly TRBD1 for D (6 bases). The CDR3 consists of 14 residues. V dropped 2 bases and J dropped 9 bases, with 15 bases sitting between them. Germline values: CDR1 SGHDT, CDR2 YYEEEE. The CDR3, as DNA: TGTGCCAGCAGCTTCGGGACAAGGAATGGGCCCCAGCATTTT. Its protein product is CASSFGTRNGPQHF.

Turning to this clone: The junction does not match germline at one end; this may be a read error. This rearrangement joins TRBV19 to TRBJ2-3; a possible D gene is TRBD1 (5 bases). The CDR3 spans 14 residues. From germline, CDR1 is LNHDA and CDR2 SQIVND (reference sequence). CDR3 in amino acids: CASLSGSPHRYAVF. CDR3 DNA sequence: TGTGCCAGCCTGTCAGGGTCTCCCCACAGATACGCAGTATTT.

The chain employs TRBV2 and TRBJ1-3, with D hard to call. In germline, CDR1 is SNHLY, CDR2 FYNNEI. The CDR3 consists of 15 residues. The ends were cut back, 1 base at V and 0 bases at J, with 7 bases in the middle. This CDR3 is CASSEGGFSGNTIYF. CDR3 bases: TGTGCCAGCAGTGAAGGAGGCTTCTCTGGAAACACCATATATTTT.

This clone was observed a handful of times. This sequence joins TRBV14 and TRBJ2-1; TRBD2 matches at 10 bases. In germline, CDR1 is SGHDN, CDR2 FVKESK. Germline trimming cut 2 bases from V and 4 bases from J; bases unmatched to any gene: 5. This CDR3 has 16 amino acids. CDR3 sequence (DNA): TGTGCCAGCAGCCAAAAGGGACTAGCGTGGTACAATGAGCAGTTCTTC. Its protein product is CASSQKGLAWYNEQFF.

The J gene is TRBJ2-3, the V gene TRBV2, with a weak D call TRBD2 (5 bases). CDR3 length equals 14 residues. Trimming shortened V by 11 bases and J by 2 bases, and 17 bases separated the two germline ends. The V gene's germline CDR1 is SNHLY and CDR2 FYNNEI. The CDR3 loop is CAGEGSGFTDTQYF. Here the CDR3 DNA reads TGTGCCGGTGAGGGCTCAGGATTCACAGATACGCAGTATTTT.

The chain employs TRBV29-1 and TRBJ2-1, with TRBD2 matching over 12 bases. CDR1 is SQVTM, CDR2 ANQGSEA, per germline. With 3 bases clipped from V and 8 bases from J, the junction kept 2 bases outside the gene matches. The CDR3 sequence is 13 residues long. The CDR3 nucleotides are TGCAGCGTTGAGCCTAGCGGGAGGGATGAGCAGTTCTTC. This sequence encodes CSVEPSGRDEQFF.

V usage is TRBV13 and J usage is TRBJ2-7; weak D call: TRBD2 (5 bases). The germline V gene has CDR1 PRHDT and CDR2 FYEKMQ (reference sequence). The CDR3 sequence is 16 residues long. V lost 0 bases, J lost 3 bases, and 15 bases lay in between. The CDR3 coding sequence is TGTGCCAGCAGCTTAGGGAGGGTGACGGCCGGCTACGAGCAGTACTTC. Translated: CASSLGRVTAGYEQYF.

V gene TRBV7-2 combines with J gene TRBJ2-1, with TRBD1 identical over 10 bases. This CDR3 has 17 residues. The germline gives CDR1 SGHTA, CDR2 FQGNSA. J gave up 5 bases and V 1 base, and 8 bases lay outside the gene matches. The DNA of the CDR3 is TGTGCCAGCAGCTTAGTTGGACAGGGGGGCGCGAACAATGAGCAGTTCTTC. Translation: CASSLVGQGGANNEQFF.

A single count supports this clone. The V and J genes are TRBV11-2 and TRBJ1-5, with 7 bases fitting TRBD1. The V gene's germline CDR1 is SGHAT and CDR2 FQNNGV. With 5 bases clipped from V and 5 bases from J, the junction kept 3 bases outside the gene matches. The CDR3 is made up of 13 amino acids. The CDR3: CASSKDRDQPQHF. The CDR3 DNA sequence: TGTGCCAGCAGCAAAGACAGGGATCAGCCCCAGCATTTT.

This chain joins TRBV2 and TRBJ2-7; 10 bases are a match to TRBD1. The germline V gene has CDR1 SNHLY and CDR2 FYNNEI. This CDR3 region has 15 residues. With 6 bases clipped from V and 2 bases from J, the junction kept 7 bases outside the gene matches. The CDR3 region is CASRPGTGDTYEQYF. The CDR3 DNA reads as TGTGCCAGCAGACCCGGGACAGGGGACACCTACGAGCAGTACTTC. Full variable domain (outside the CDR3, taken from reference TRBV2 and TRBJ2-7): EPEVTQTPSHQVTQMGQEVILRCVPISNHLYFYWYRQILGQKVEFLVSFYNNEISEKSEIFDDQFSVERPDGSNFTLKIRSTKLEDSAMYFCASRPGTGDTYEQYFGPGTRLTVT.

This chain links TRBV14 with TRBJ2-5, with D possibly TRBD2 on 5 matching bases. V was pared by 4 bases and J by 5 bases, with 14 bases between. Per the germline V gene, CDR1 is SGHDN and CDR2 is FVKESK. The CDR3 is 14 residues long. The CDR3 DNA reads as TGTGCCAGCAGCCTACTAGGCTCAAGTGAGACCCAGTACTTC. This sequence encodes CASSLLGSSETQYF.

This rearrangement joins TRBV10-3 to TRBJ2-3, with 7 bases fitting TRBD2. The CDR3 length is 13 residues. Germline trimming cut 6 bases from V and 6 bases from J; bases unmatched to any gene: 6. CDR1 is ENHRY and CDR2 is SYGVKD in the germline V gene. CDR3 residues: CAIRAGDGDTQYF. CDR3 nucleotide sequence: TGTGCCATCAGGGCGGGAGACGGGGATACGCAGTATTTT.

This chain joins TRBV19 and TRBJ2-7; D might be TRBD2 (7 bases). Trimming took off 4 bases at V and 2 bases at J, with 9 bases between the two ends. Germline V gives CDR1 LNHDA, CDR2 SQIVND (reference sequence). The CDR3 has 13 residues. CDR3 sequence reads: CASSKGGAYEQYF. The CDR3 nucleotides are TGTGCCAGTAGTAAGGGGGGGGCCTACGAGCAGTACTTC.